Following are 28 T cell receptor beta chains from one sample sequenced in a study of T cell repertoires in cytomegalovirus infection. TCRdb passed the reads through MiXCR, listing each CDR3 protein once. The repertoire includes around 330,000 distinct CDR3 sequences, around a sixth of them detected once, and approximately 12% sits in the top ten. Sequences were obtained from PBMCs. These receptors came from a human donor in good health (CMV status not recorded). Some clones in this sample may be carry-over from other donors' samples.

J is TRBJ1-4 and V is TRBV20-1; D remains ambiguous. The CDR3 is 14 amino acids. The V gene's germline CDR1 is DFQATT and CDR2 SNEGSKA (reference sequence). Between the trimmed V and J ends, which lost 3 bases and 2 bases, there was a span of 10 bases. The CDR3 DNA reads TGCAGTGCTAGGCTGGACGGGACTAATGAAAAACTGTTTTTT. Its protein is CSARLDGTNEKLFF.

This clonotype showed up just a few times. This chain connects TRBV27 to TRBJ2-7; D remains unclear. CDR1 is MNHEY and CDR2 is SMNVEV in the germline V gene (reference sequence). CDR3 length: 14 amino acids. With 0 bases removed from V and 6 bases from J, the gap between germline ends came to 12 bases. The CDR3 DNA is TGTGCCAGCAGTTTATCCTTTACTTTGGGCGAGCAGTACTTC. It encodes CASSLSFTLGEQYF.

This clonotype was found many times. The CDR3 DNA reads TGTGCCAGCAGCCCAAGGACCGCAGATACGCAGTATTTT. Translation: CASSPRTADTQYF. The rearrangement links TRBV28 to TRBJ2-3; D gene unclear. The germline gives CDR1 MDHEN, CDR2 SYDVKM. The CDR3 covers 13 residues. V lost 6 bases and J 4 bases, leaving 11 bases between the germline ends.

The rearrangement links TRBV29-1 to TRBJ1-5, with D maybe TRBD1 (5 bases). Trimming removed 6 bases from V and 5 bases from J, with 14 bases in between. The germline V gene has CDR1 SQVTM and CDR2 ANQGSEA. The CDR3 contains 13 residues. The CDR3, as DNA: TGCAGCGTAGCAGACAGACCCGATCAGCCCCAGCATTTT. Its protein product is CSVADRPDQPQHF.

The chain recombines TRBV6-8 with TRBJ2-7; perhaps TRBD1 as D (6 bases). Germline values: CDR1 MNHGY, CDR2 SAAAGT. V dropped 0 bases and J dropped 3 bases, with 18 bases sitting between them. This CDR3 is built from 17 residues. The CDR3 coding sequence is TGTGCCAGCAGTTACTCGAGGCCAGGGGTCACGTACTACGAGCAGTACTTC. It encodes CASSYSRPGVTYYEQYF.

This clonotype was picked up many times. The chain couples TRBV7-2 to TRBJ2-1; D uncertain. The germline CDR1 and CDR2 sequences are SGHTA and FQGNSA. V was shortened by 1 base and J by 5 bases, with 15 bases between the two germline ends. CDR3 length: 16 residues. CDR3 protein: CASSLVSFGVHNEQFF. The CDR3 DNA follows: TGTGCCAGCAGCTTAGTTAGCTTTGGGGTCCACAATGAGCAGTTCTTC. The whole variable domain, remainder taken from reference TRBV7-2 and TRBJ2-1, is GAGVSQSPSNKVTEKGKDVELRCDPISGHTALYWYRQSLGQGLEFLIYFQGNSAPDKSGLPSDRFSAERTGGSVSTLTIQRTQQEDSAVYLCASSLVSFGVHNEQFFGPGTRLTVL.

The CDR3 sequence is CSAKGMLEKLFF. CDR3 DNA sequence: TGCAGTGCTAAAGGGATGTTGGAAAAACTGTTTTTT. The rearrangement joins TRBV20-1 to TRBJ1-4; no clear D gene. CDR3 length: 12 residues. Germline-derived CDR1 and CDR2 are DFQATT and SNEGSKA (reference sequence). V dropped 4 bases and J dropped 8 bases, with 11 bases sitting between them.

V gene TRBV20-1 combines with J gene TRBJ2-7; 7 nucleotides agree with TRBD2. This CDR3 is 15 amino acids long. With 0 bases clipped from V and 2 bases from J, the junction kept 7 bases outside the gene matches. Germline assignment: CDR1 DFQATT and CDR2 SNEGSKA (reference sequence). In nucleotides, the CDR3 is TGCAGTGCTAGAGATCCCGGGACTACCGCCTACGAGCAGTACTTC. It translates to CSARDPGTTAYEQYF.

In nucleotides, the CDR3 is TGCGCCAGCAGCCGTCCGGGACAGGGCGGTCAGCCCCAGCATTTT. Residues: CASSRPGQGGQPQHF. This chain uses TRBV4-1 with TRBJ1-5; 9 nucleotides line up with TRBD1. The germline V gene has CDR1 MGHRA and CDR2 YSYEKL. The length of the CDR3 is 15 residues. Trimming took 4 bases from V and 6 from J; bases not matched to a gene: 7.

V gene TRBV6-5 combines with J gene TRBJ2-1; D possibly corresponds to TRBD2 (6 bases). The V gene lost 0 bases and the J gene lost 4 bases, with 10 bases spanning the gap. Looked up from germline, CDR1 is MNHEY and CDR2 is SVGAGI. This CDR3 spans 15 amino acids. CDR3 sequence: CASSYSSGGYNEQFF. The CDR3 DNA sequence: TGTGCCAGCAGTTACTCTAGCGGAGGATACAATGAGCAGTTCTTC.

This rearrangement joins TRBV28 to TRBJ1-2, with 7 bases aligning to TRBD1. The CDR3 is made up of 16 amino acids. Trimming cost V 3 bases and J 4 bases; bases outside gene matches: 11. The V gene's germline CDR1 is MDHEN and CDR2 SYDVKM. For the CDR3, the DNA is TGTGCCAGCAGTTTTATTGAGGGGGCCCGCCTCTATGGCTACACCTTC. It translates to CASSFIEGARLYGYTF.

This clonotype was counted a few times. The genes are TRBV28 and TRBJ2-5, with D possibly TRBD1 on 5 matching bases. Trimming stripped 6 bases from V and 5 bases from J, with 13 bases between. The CDR3 loop spans 13 amino acids. Germline loops: CDR1 MDHEN, CDR2 SYDVKM. The chain's CDR3 is CASRSREWETQYF. CDR3 DNA sequence: TGTGCCAGCAGATCCAGGGAATGGGAGACCCAGTACTTC.

In its sample, this clonotype was seen many times. The chain links TRBV12-3 or TRBV12-4 to TRBJ1-1; D unclear. Trimming removed 1 base at V and 5 bases at J, with 11 bases between. This CDR3 has 14 residues. The CDR3 DNA is TGTGCCAGCAGTTTAGTTAGTCGAGGAACTGAAGCTTTCTTT. Translating it yields CASSLVSRGTEAFF.

This rearrangement joins TRBV3-1 to TRBJ2-5; no clear D gene. CDR1 is LGHDT, CDR2 YNNKEL, per germline (reference sequence). The CDR3 contains 15 residues. The V end was cut by 0 bases, the J end by 2 bases, with 10 bases between. CDR3 in amino acids: CASSQEARLQETQYF. In DNA form, the CDR3 reads TGTGCCAGCAGCCAAGAAGCCAGACTTCAAGAGACCCAGTACTTC.

This clonotype was seen many times. The chain recombines TRBV6-5 with TRBJ1-4; unclear D gene. V was trimmed by 0 bases and J by 3 bases, leaving 17 bases between them. The CDR3 is 18 amino acids. The germline V gene has CDR1 MNHEY and CDR2 SVGAGI. Written as DNA, the CDR3 is TGTGCCAGCAGTTACTCCCGTCCAGCTGGGAATCCTAATGAAAAACTGTTTTTT. This encodes CASSYSRPAGNPNEKLFF.

This clonotype was detected many times. This rearrangement joins TRBV6-5 to TRBJ2-7; 9 bases are a match to TRBD1. V trimming: 0 bases; J trimming: 2 bases; junction bases outside the gene matches: 5. The V gene's germline CDR1 is MNHEY and CDR2 SVGAGI. This CDR3 contains 16 residues. The CDR3, as DNA: TGTGCCAGCAGTTACTCCCTGACAGGGGGAGCCTACGAGCAGTACTTC. Its translation is CASSYSLTGGAYEQYF.

The V and J genes are TRBV12-3 or TRBV12-4 and TRBJ1-1; D remains ambiguous. The CDR3 totals 15 residues. Trimming pared 6 bases from V and 7 bases from J, leaving 21 bases between. CDR3 amino acids: CASSRPVGGYIEAFF. CDR3 nucleotides: TGTGCCAGCAGCCGCCCCGTCGGAGGATACATTGAAGCTTTCTTT.

This clonotype came up once. The chain carries TRBV6-5 and TRBJ2-2, with D hard to call. CDR3 length: 13 residues. Germline-derived CDR1 and CDR2 are MNHEY and SVGAGI. V was shortened by 7 bases and J by 4 bases, with 10 bases between the two germline ends. CDR3 loop: CASIDPRTGELFF. The CDR3 DNA reads as TGTGCCAGCATCGACCCCCGCACCGGGGAGCTGTTTTTT.

The chain has TRBV2 and TRBJ2-1, with D perhaps TRBD2 (7 bases). CDR1 and CDR2 from the germline V gene are SNHLY and FYNNEI. V lost 2 bases and J 2 bases, leaving 19 bases between the germline ends. The CDR3 has 18 residues. The CDR3 nucleotides read TGTGCCAGCAGTGAATTTGGGGGGGCAACAATCACCTACAATGAGCAGTTCTTC. Protein sequence: CASSEFGGATITYNEQFF.

This clonotype has ten or more counts. This sequence joins TRBV7-2 and TRBJ1-2, with TRBD1 matching 9 bases. After removal of 6 bases from V and 6 bases from J, the junction contained 8 bases not matched to a gene. CDR3 length: 14 residues. Looked up from germline, CDR1 is SGHTA and CDR2 is FQGNSA. The chain's CDR3 is CASRTGQGMDGYTF. CDR3 DNA sequence: TGTGCCAGCAGGACGGGACAGGGAATGGATGGCTACACCTTC.

This clonotype was seen many times. This rearrangement joins TRBV7-9 to TRBJ1-1; a weak D match, TRBD1 (6 bases). Trimming pared 1 base from V and 1 base from J, leaving 7 bases between. The length of the CDR3 is 14 residues. CDR1 SEHNR and CDR2 FQNEAQ come from the germline V gene (reference sequence). The chain's CDR3 is CASSLGRGNTEAFF. The CDR3, as DNA: TGTGCCAGCAGCTTAGGCAGGGGGAACACTGAAGCTTTCTTT.

The V and J genes are TRBV7-8 and TRBJ2-3; D gene ambiguous. The CDR3 runs to 15 residues. Deletions cut 3 bases from V and 4 bases from J, with 14 bases between. In germline, CDR1 is SGHVS, CDR2 FQNEAQ. The CDR3, as DNA: TGTGCCAGCAGCTTCATAAGGGAATCGGCAGATACGCAGTATTTT. As protein: CASSFIRESADTQYF.

Remarks on this clonotype: A much larger clone lies one base from this, so it may be a read error. The chain couples TRBV7-6 to TRBJ2-3; no firm D call. Germline values: CDR1 SGHVS, CDR2 FNYEAQ. This CDR3 is built from 12 residues. The CDR3 region has the DNA TGTGCCATCAGCTTAACAGCAGATACGCAGTATTTT. Its protein is CAISLTADTQYF.

This clonotype was seen at least ten times. The V call is TRBV6-6, the J call TRBJ1-2; tentatively, D is TRBD1 (5 bases). V dropped 7 bases and J dropped 8 bases, with 23 bases sitting between them. Germline CDR1 reads MNHNY; CDR2 reads SVGAGI (reference sequence). The CDR3 loop spans 15 amino acids. CDR3 in amino acids: CASTGESRVFKGYTF. The CDR3 nucleotides are TGTGCCAGCACCGGCGAGAGCAGGGTCTTTAAGGGCTACACCTTC.

This clonotype has just a few counts. J is TRBJ1-1 and V is TRBV29-1; D gene unclear. The CDR3 is 13 amino acids. Germline assignment: CDR1 SQVTM and CDR2 ANQGSEA. V shed 3 bases and J shed 0 bases, with 8 bases lying between them. DNA for the CDR3: TGCAGCGTTGAGCGATCTATGAACACTGAAGCTTTCTTT. Its protein is CSVERSMNTEAFF.

This clonotype was observed a few times. The chain uses TRBV6-2 or TRBV6-3 and TRBJ1-5; 7 nucleotides agree with TRBD1. Trimming removed 6 bases from V and 6 bases from J; junction bases left unmatched: 5. Germline CDR1 reads MNHEY; CDR2 reads SVGEGT. The CDR3 totals 13 residues. CDR3 sequence (DNA): TGTGCCAGCAGAACAGGGGAGAGTCAGCCCCAGCATTTT. Translation gives CASRTGESQPQHF.

This clonotype was observed a handful of times. The chain combines TRBV5-1 with TRBJ1-3; weak D call: TRBD1 (5 bases). The CDR3 length is 14 residues. The ends were cut back, 4 bases at V and 0 bases at J, with 8 bases in the middle. Germline CDR1 is SGHRS and CDR2 is YFSETQ. In DNA, the CDR3 is TGCGCCAGCAGCCTCGGGACCTCTGGAAACACCATATATTTT. This encodes CASSLGTSGNTIYF. Full variable domain (missing parts from reference TRBV5-1 and TRBJ1-3): KAGVTQTPRYLIKTRGQQVTLSCSPISGHRSVSWYQQTPGQGLQFLFEYFSETQRNKGNFPGRFSGRQFSNSRSEMNVSTLELGDSALYLCASSLGTSGNTIYFGEGSWLTVV.

Comment on this clonotype: A much bigger clone sits one base away, suggesting this may be a read error. Lacking the conserved final phenylalanine or tryptophan, this CDR3 likely reflects a read error. The chain carries TRBV6-1 and TRBJ2-7; no clear D. The CDR3 runs 14 residues. Trimming pared 1 base from V and 2 bases from J, leaving 9 bases between. The germline CDR1 and CDR2 sequences are MNHNS and SASEGT. The DNA for the CDR3 is TGTGCCAGCAGTGAAGTCTTGGCAGCCTACGAGCAGTACTCC. It codes for CASSEVLAAYEQYS.